This TCR beta chain derives from a study of Tregs in tolerant kidney transplant recipients. The wider study: The nonmyeloablative bone marrow transplants came from related graft donors, with transient mixed chimerism.

Only in-frame clones appear in the TCRdb table, and some are missing; sequencing was by immunoSEQ multiplex PCR. This sample's clone table lists about 48,000 clones. Concerning this clone itself: The CDR3 end lies 3 residues beyond the end of the read and is filled in from the germline J gene.

Per germline, CDR1 SGHAT and CDR2 FQNNGV. The ends were cut back, 3 bases at V and 3 bases at J, with 12 bases in the middle. CDR3 length: 14 residues. The V gene is TRBV11-2, the J gene TRBJ2-7, with D possibly being TRBD1 (6 bases). The sequence was collected from a human donor who received a combined kidney and bone marrow transplant. The sequencing here drew on CD4+ T cells from blood, taken before the transplant. The chain's CDR3 is CASSFNRDSYEQYF. The part of the CDR3 DNA that was read is TGTGCCAGCAGCTTTAACAGGGATAGCTACGAG.